This TCR beta chain comes out of a study of shared clonotypes between healthy human individuals (dated by TCRdb to 2018 to 2021). Context from the whole study: A couple of women and a few men aged 18 to 49 years were included in the cohort. Per donor, leukapheresis produced somewhere between about 0.94 and 9.5 billion PBMCs. To estimate repertoire size and how much clonotypes are shared between individuals, the study performed deep sequencing of blood TCR repertoires from five healthy adults. Libraries were prepared and TCR repertoires were sequenced by different laboratories using diverse techniques, in order to increase sequencing depth and limit assay-specific biases. For each donor, three plates each were used for CD4 naive and CD4 memory, two plates were used for CD8 naive, and one plate was used for CD8 memory. Study-wide findings and limitations: About 5% of naive CD4, 3% to 4% of naive CD8, about 2.1% of memory CD4, and 0.4% of memory CD8 clonotypes were shared across several donors. Only blood was sampled, and tissue TCR repertoires likely differ from those in blood. Even with the large sequencing depth, rarefaction of the sorted-subset datasets indicated that sequencing was incomplete. Estimated clonotype richness was generally larger for naive than for memory subsets. Because the study included only a small number of donors, the genetic and exposure-history diversity represented was limited. Based on pairwise subsampling, the degree of clonotype sharing among donors was expected to be affected by sequencing depth. Higher generation probabilities were observed for clonotypes shared by all four sorted-subset donors than for non-shared clonotypes.

Using the deep immunoSEQ assay, TCR CDR3 regions were amplified from genomic DNA by multiplex PCR. Genomic DNA extracted from each cell subset was distributed evenly over all wells of several immunoSEQ 96-well plates, and each plate served as one replicate. Each replicate PCR for sorted subsets received roughly 200 ng genomic DNA, equal to around 32,000 T cell genomes. Purified libraries were measured with a Qubit 3.0 fluorometer, size-checked on a Bioanalyzer 2100, and measured again with the KAPA Library Quantification kit. Every immunoSEQ 96-well plate was sequenced on a dedicated single-read 150-cycle Illumina NextSeq 550 flow cell. The original methods were these. The immunoSEQ output contained only junctional sequences without quality scores, so filtering could not match that applied to full-length reads. To assign V/J genes and CDR3, sequences were annotated against IMGT germline references using PyIR, a Python wrapper for IgBLAST v1.9. Reads were removed for weak V/J assignments (E-value above 1e-6), missing CDR3, stop codons, out-of-frame junctions, or ambiguous translated residues. A V3J clonotype was defined by an identical inferred V gene, J gene, and CDR3 amino acid sequence. To compute the percentage overlap between repertoires, the number of shared unique clonotypes was divided by the size of the smaller repertoire. Three approaches were used to assess repertoire richness: RTK rarefaction, the Chao1 estimator, and Recon v2.1 estimates of unobserved clonotypes. For all TCRbeta clonotypes obtained by the gDNA method from a few donors, generation probabilities were computed with OLGA. Sourced from immuneACCESS, this table was stored by TCRdb with only in-frame sequences that have V and J called. A share of the clones is absent; for the studies checked, an unresolved V gene accounts for under half, and the remainder has no known explanation. V, J and clone size reflect that table, while D and trimming were determined from the DNA. This sample comprises approximately 2,200,000 clones, under 95% of them detected only once. The ten biggest clones cover under 2% of the sample.

The CDR1 and CDR2 encoded by the germline V gene are MDHEN and SYDVKM. The V end loses 3 bases and the J end loses 2 bases, and a stretch of 17 bases separates them. Measured from the cysteine to the phenylalanine, the CDR3 is 17 residues long. This entry keeps only the CDR3 DNA: 51 bases, framed from base 1. For the CD8 naive samples, CD45RO-negative cells were positively selected for CCR7, yielding a CD45RA+CCR7+ population from which TemRA cells were excluded. Healthy HIV-negative adults with no recently reported acute infections or vaccinations were included as donors. Every donor was a Caucasian adult residing in Nashville, Tennessee, USA. Blood was collected by leukapheresis, and PBMCs were isolated by Ficoll-Histopaque density gradient centrifugation and then cryopreserved in liquid nitrogen vapor phase. Purity and quantity of every magnetically sorted T cell population were checked by analytical flow cytometry. Genomic DNA was isolated from each sorted fraction and quantified by UV absorbance on a Nanodrop 2000c.

This clone occurred once. Its target antigen remains unknown. Per-nucleotide qualities are absent, and no much larger clonotype sits a single base away. The TCR comes from a man younger than 35 in good health. Some clones in this sample may be carry-over from other donors' samples. The sample taken for sequencing was naive CD8+ T cells from PBMCs. The intended sense of this specimen's cell subset or site label: CD45RA+CCR7+. The V and J genes are TRBV28 and TRBJ1-3, with no confident D gene call. The CDR3 loop reads CASSFTRTIVAGNTIYF. The nucleotide sequence reads as follows: TGTGCCAGCAGTTTCACCCGGACCATTGTCGCTGGAAACACCATATATTTT.